Below, 13 T cell receptor beta chains from the same sample are listed, as sequenced in a study of T-cell memory formation after mild COVID-19. MiXCR, applied by TCRdb to the 5' RACE reads, yields one record per CDR3 protein. The sample carries under 450,000 distinct CDR3 sequences, around an eighth recorded once. Specimen: PBMCs or a T cell subset sorted from them (not recorded which). These receptors originate from a man aged 18 to 29 who had mild COVID-19 (a few samples of this study predate the infection). Cell type and time point are not known.

The J gene is TRBJ1-2, the V gene TRBV12-3 or TRBV12-4; D remains unclear. Trimming cost V 3 bases and J 5 bases, with 10 bases left between them. The length of the CDR3 is 13 residues. The CDR3 sequence is CASSLVGKYGYTF. CDR3 nucleotides: TGTGCCAGCAGTTTGGTGGGCAAATATGGCTACACCTTC.

This clonotype was observed a few times. In nucleotides, the CDR3 is TGCGCCAGCAGCACCGAGGGTGTAGGCCAAGAGACCCAGTACTTC. Protein: CASSTEGVGQETQYF. V gene TRBV5-1 combines with J gene TRBJ2-5, with D possibly being TRBD2 (5 bases). From germline, CDR1 is SGHRS and CDR2 YFSETQ. The length of the CDR3 is 15 residues. Trimming cost V 4 bases and J 1 base, with 14 bases left between them.

The chain joins TRBV5-6 to TRBJ2-7; D possibly corresponds to TRBD1 (6 bases). Germline V lookup: CDR1 SGHDT, CDR2 YYEEEE. This CDR3 region has 15 residues. Trimming took off 3 bases at V and 4 bases at J, with 17 bases between the two ends. In DNA form, the CDR3 reads TGTGCCAGCAGCTCTAAGGGTACAGGGTGGTACGAGCAGTACTTC. This translates into CASSSKGTGWYEQYF.

This clonotype was counted ten times or more. This chain links TRBV10-3 with TRBJ2-7; weak D call: TRBD1 (5 bases). The CDR3 extends over 15 amino acids. Germline CDR1 ENHRY, CDR2 SYGVKD. The V and J ends lost 4 bases and 2 bases respectively, with 15 bases between them. CDR3 in amino acids: CAISAGQGDTYEQYF. The CDR3 DNA is TGTGCCATCAGTGCAGGCCAGGGCGACACCTACGAGCAGTACTTC.

This clonotype came up many times. V usage is TRBV12-3 or TRBV12-4 and J usage is TRBJ2-3; 9 bases agree with TRBD2. CDR3 size: 18 residues. The ends lost 5 bases at V and 2 bases at J; junction bases unmatched: 14. CDR3 coding DNA: TGTGCCAGCAGTCCCCCCGTGAGCGGGGGGCCGTTCACAGATACGCAGTATTTT. Protein: CASSPPVSGGPFTDTQYF.

This clonotype was counted between two and nine times. This chain connects TRBV7-9 to TRBJ2-5; no clear D gene. Between the trimmed V and J ends, which lost 5 bases and 5 bases, there was a span of 12 bases. The CDR3 runs 13 residues. Germline lookup yields CDR1 SEHNR and CDR2 FQNEAQ (reference sequence). CDR3 in amino acids: CASSPIQWETQYF. The CDR3 DNA reads as TGTGCCAGCAGCCCTATCCAGTGGGAGACCCAGTACTTC.

The chain couples TRBV6-2 or TRBV6-3 to TRBJ2-7, with 9 bases aligning to TRBD1. This CDR3 contains 15 residues. Germline V gene data show CDR1 as MNHEY and CDR2 as SVGEGT. The J segment lost 6 bases and the V segment lost 1 base, leaving 7 bases of the junction unmatched. CDR3 residues: CASSYFDRGIVEQYF. CDR3 sequence (DNA): TGTGCCAGCAGTTACTTCGACAGGGGGATTGTCGAGCAGTACTTC.

The chain links TRBV20-1 to TRBJ2-3; unclear D gene. There are 12 residues in the CDR3. CDR1 and CDR2 (germline): DFQATT, SNEGSKA (reference sequence). Trimming took off 4 bases at V and 2 bases at J, with 7 bases between the two ends. In nucleotides, the CDR3 is TGCAGTGCTAACGACAACACAGATACGCAGTATTTT. Amino acids: CSANDNTDTQYF.

In its sample, this clonotype was seen many times. The chain has TRBV10-3 and TRBJ2-6; 7 bases are a match to TRBD1. V gave up 6 bases and J gave up 0 bases; unmatched junction bases: 5. The germline gives CDR1 ENHRY, CDR2 SYGVKD. This CDR3 has 16 amino acids. This chain's CDR3 is CAISGTAVSGANVLTF. In nucleotides, the CDR3 is TGTGCCATCAGCGGGACAGCCGTCTCTGGGGCCAACGTCCTGACTTTC.

This clonotype was counted between two and nine times. The V call is TRBV20-1, the J call TRBJ2-5; D possibly corresponds to TRBD1 (6 bases). The V end was cut by 0 bases, the J end by 5 bases, with 16 bases between. Germline V CDR1 and CDR2: DFQATT, SNEGSKA (reference sequence). This CDR3 spans 15 amino acids. The CDR3 nucleotides are TGCAGTGCTAGAGATAGCGACAGGAGGTGGGAGACCCAGTACTTC. It translates to CSARDSDRRWETQYF.

In its sample, this clonotype was seen a few times. J is TRBJ1-6 and V is TRBV2, with D hard to call. Trimming took off 4 bases at V and 7 bases at J, with 11 bases between the two ends. The V gene's germline CDR1 is SNHLY and CDR2 FYNNEI. This CDR3 has 14 amino acids. The CDR3 loop reads CASSVRERNSPLHF. The CDR3 DNA reads as TGTGCCAGCAGTGTGAGAGAGCGAAATTCACCCCTCCACTTT.

This rearrangement joins TRBV5-4 to TRBJ1-1; 10 bases fit TRBD1. V was pared by 4 bases and J by 0 bases, with 6 bases of the junction left unmatched. The CDR3 runs to 16 residues. Germline V gives CDR1 SGHNT, CDR2 YYREEE (reference sequence). The CDR3 bases are TGTGCCAGCAGCCGTGGACAGGGGGTTATGAACACTGAAGCTTTCTTT. Amino acids: CASSRGQGVMNTEAFF.

This chain links TRBV6-5 with TRBJ2-7; a weak D match, TRBD2 (6 bases). Germline V gene data show CDR1 as MNHEY and CDR2 as SVGAGI. This CDR3 region has 12 residues. Trimming stripped 4 bases from V and 6 bases from J, with 10 bases between. The CDR3 is CASSFGTGEQYF. For the CDR3, the DNA is TGTGCCAGCAGTTTTGGGACTGGCGAGCAGTACTTC.